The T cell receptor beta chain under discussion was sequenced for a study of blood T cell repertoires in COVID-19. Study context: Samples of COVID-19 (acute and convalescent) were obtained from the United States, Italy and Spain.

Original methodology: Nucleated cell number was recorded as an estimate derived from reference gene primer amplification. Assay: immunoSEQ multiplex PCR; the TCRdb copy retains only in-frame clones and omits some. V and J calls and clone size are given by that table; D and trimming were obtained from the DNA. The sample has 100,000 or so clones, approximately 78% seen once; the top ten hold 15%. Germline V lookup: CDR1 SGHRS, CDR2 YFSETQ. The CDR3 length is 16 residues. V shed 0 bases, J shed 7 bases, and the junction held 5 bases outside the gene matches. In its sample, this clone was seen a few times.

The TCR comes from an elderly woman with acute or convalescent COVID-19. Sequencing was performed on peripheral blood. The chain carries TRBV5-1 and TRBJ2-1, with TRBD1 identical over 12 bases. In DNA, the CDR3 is TGCGCCAGCAGCTTGGATTTGGGACAGGGGGCGAATGAGCAGTTCTTC. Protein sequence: CASSLDLGQGANEQFF.